Below, one T cell receptor beta chain is given with its context. The data derive from a study of blood T cells in healthy people across ages. Losses at the gene ends were 1 base for V and 6 bases for J; bases not matched to a gene: 8. The CDR3 is made up of 15 amino acids. Per the germline V gene, CDR1 is SGHTA and CDR2 is FQGNSA. A sample-barcoded 5' primer and a J-beta primer mix were used in a second PCR of roughly 7 to 11 cycles. TCRdb itself ran the 5' RACE reads through MiXCR, one entry per CDR3 protein. The sample lists 1.4 million or so distinct CDR3 sequences, approximately 43% occurring once.

The receptor was derived from a woman aged 18-35 years in good health. The sample comprised blood. The genes are TRBV7-2 and TRBJ1-2; 7 bases line up with TRBD1. This chain's CDR3 is CASSLVGGGVDGYTF. The CDR3 DNA sequence: TGTGCCAGCAGCTTAGTAGGAGGGGGCGTGGATGGCTACACCTTC.